This entry lists 21 T cell receptor beta chains sequenced from one sample in a study of molecular identifiers for immune sequencing clone quantification. MiXCR was run by TCRdb on the PCR reads, yielding one entry per CDR3 protein. The sample lists more than 450,000 distinct CDR3 sequences, about a fifth occurring once. The sample comprised naive CD8+ T cells from blood, with Jurkat cell RNA spiked in. The subset is: FACS-sorted CD8+CD4-CCR7+CD45RA+ naive T cells. The origin of the receptors is a human donor in good health. Some libraries in this study had Jurkat cell RNA spiked in.

This clonotype came up a few times. Written as DNA, the CDR3 is TGCAGTGCAATCGACAGGGAATCACACGAGCAGTACTTC. This sequence encodes CSAIDRESHEQYF. The rearrangement uses TRBV20-1 and TRBJ2-7; 7 positions match TRBD1. V shed 6 bases, J shed 5 bases, and the junction held 10 bases outside the gene matches. This CDR3 is 13 amino acids long. Germline V CDR1 and CDR2: DFQATT, SNEGSKA (reference sequence).

The CDR3 sequence is CAWGEGPRDVNEKLFF. In DNA, the CDR3 is TGTGCCTGGGGTGAAGGTCCGAGGGATGTTAATGAAAAACTGTTTTTT. The chain joins TRBV30 to TRBJ1-4; unclear D gene. The CDR3 runs to 16 residues. Looked up from germline, CDR1 is GTSNPN and CDR2 is SVGIG (reference sequence). V was pared by 5 bases and J by 4 bases, with 20 bases between.

Only one count was recorded for this clonotype. Since a much larger clone is just one base distant, this may be a read error. This sequence joins TRBV19 and TRBJ2-2, with D possibly being TRBD1 or TRBD2 (6 bases each). Germline V CDR1 and CDR2: LNHDA, SQIVND (reference sequence). The length of the CDR3 is 14 residues. DNA for the CDR3: TGTGCGAGTGGGGGCGGGACCGAGACCGGGGAGCTGTTTTTT. Its protein is CASGGGTETGELFF.

In its sample, this clonotype was seen a few times. The CDR3 spells CANAPGLAGGPDTQYF. CDR3 coding DNA: TGTGCCAACGCTCCGGGACTAGCGGGAGGGCCAGATACGCAGTATTTT. V gene TRBV10-3 combines with J gene TRBJ2-3, with TRBD2 matching 16 bases. V lost 10 bases and J lost 4; bases outside the gene matches: 8. This CDR3 is built from 16 residues. From germline, CDR1 is ENHRY and CDR2 SYGVKD.

This clonotype has a count of ten or more. This sequence joins TRBV28 and TRBJ1-5; D unresolved. Germline lookup yields CDR1 MDHEN and CDR2 SYDVKM. Trimming pared 8 bases from V and 2 bases from J, leaving 13 bases between. The CDR3 loop spans 14 amino acids. CDR3 nucleotide sequence: TGTGCCAGCCTATACAATCAAGGCAATCAGCCCCAGCATTTT. This sequence encodes CASLYNQGNQPQHF.

The chain employs TRBV19 and TRBJ2-1; D possibly corresponds to TRBD1 (5 bases). Per germline, CDR1 LNHDA and CDR2 SQIVND (reference sequence). V was pared by 5 bases and J by 0 bases, with 20 bases between. This CDR3 is 18 amino acids long. Written as DNA, the CDR3 is TGTGCCAGTAGTCCCCCGTGGGGCTCACCGAGCTCCTACAATGAGCAGTTCTTC. Protein product: CASSPPWGSPSSYNEQFF.

In this sample, this clonotype turned up many times. The chain links TRBV7-9 to TRBJ1-1; perhaps TRBD1 as D (6 bases). The CDR3 loop spans 15 amino acids. Trimming stripped 4 bases from V and 5 bases from J, with 17 bases between. The germline CDR1 and CDR2 sequences are SEHNR and FQNEAQ (reference sequence). The CDR3 region has the DNA TGTGCCAGCAGCTCCCCTGGGCAGGGGAGGACTGAAGCTTTCTTT. It codes for CASSSPGQGRTEAFF.

The rearrangement uses TRBV6-1 and TRBJ2-7; TRBD1 aligns across 7 bases. The CDR3 contains 14 residues. The germline gives CDR1 MNHNS, CDR2 SASEGT. The junction had 11 bases not matched to a gene; V was cut back by 6 bases and J by 6 bases. CDR3: CASRDRDSLFEQYF. For the CDR3, the DNA is TGTGCCAGCAGAGACCGGGACAGTCTGTTCGAGCAGTACTTC.

This clonotype has ten or more counts. V is TRBV6-1 and J is TRBJ2-7; D is possibly TRBD1 (6 bases). Germline lookup yields CDR1 MNHNS and CDR2 SASEGT. Trimming cost V 2 bases and J 1 base, with 12 bases left between them. This CDR3 is 15 amino acids long. This CDR3 reads CASSESPDRSYEQYF. The DNA of the CDR3 is TGTGCCAGCAGTGAATCACCGGACAGATCCTACGAGCAGTACTTC.

This clonotype was found many times. The chain uses TRBV21-1 and TRBJ2-3. TRBV21-1 is a pseudogene locus. The CDR3 runs 14 residues. This chain's CDR3 is CASSKQEVVDTQYF. CDR3 coding DNA: TGTGCCAGCAGCAAACAAGAAGTCGTAGATACGCAGTATTTT.

Comments on this clonotype: It may be a read error: a sequence one base away is much more abundant. The chain combines TRBV7-9 with TRBJ2-2; D is undetermined. The ends were cut back, 6 bases at V and 0 bases at J, with 11 bases in the middle. The CDR3 length is 15 residues. Germline V gives CDR1 SEHNR, CDR2 FQNEAQ (reference sequence). This CDR3 reads CASSYWVTNTGELFF. The CDR3, as DNA: TGTGCCAGCAGTTACTGGGTCACGAACACCGGGGAGCTGTTTTTT. Together with reference TRBV7-9 and TRBJ2-2, the CDR3 gives the full variable domain: DTGVSQNPRHKITKRGQNVTFRCDPISEHNRLYWYRQTLGQGPEFLTYFQNEAQLEKSRLLSDRFSAERPKGSFSTLEIQRTEQGDSAMYLCASSYWVTNTGELFFGEGSRLTVL.

The chain links TRBV30 to TRBJ1-5; weak D call: TRBD1 (5 bases). CDR3 length: 13 residues. Germline lookup yields CDR1 GTSNPN and CDR2 SVGIG (reference sequence). V lost 5 bases to trimming and J lost 3 bases, with 11 bases between them. The CDR3 region has the DNA TGTGCCTGGTCAACAGGCGACAATCAGCCCCAGCATTTT. Protein sequence: CAWSTGDNQPQHF.

The chain joins TRBV6-5 to TRBJ1-5, with D uncertain. Germline assignment: CDR1 MNHEY and CDR2 SVGAGI. Trimming cost V 7 bases and J 0 bases, with 13 bases left between them. This CDR3 region has 15 residues. The CDR3 reads CASKNLEFSNQPQHF. In DNA form, the CDR3 reads TGTGCCAGCAAAAACCTAGAGTTTAGCAATCAGCCCCAGCATTTT.

This clonotype was seen ten or more times. The chain employs TRBV11-2 and TRBJ2-3; D unresolved. CDR1 and CDR2 (germline): SGHAT, FQNNGV. The CDR3 is 14 residues long. The V end was cut by 5 bases, the J end by 2 bases, with 11 bases between. The CDR3 DNA is TGTGCCAGCAGCCCCTGGCAGCTCACAGATACGCAGTATTTT. Translating it yields CASSPWQLTDTQYF. Combining the CDR3 with reference TRBV11-2 and TRBJ2-3 gives the whole variable domain EAGVAQSPRYKIIEKRQSVAFWCNPISGHATLYWYQQILGQGPKLLIQFQNNGVVDDSQLPKDRFSAERLKGVDSTLKIQPAKLEDSAVYLCASSPWQLTDTQYFGPGTRLTVL.

This clonotype has more than one count but fewer than ten. A read error may account for a junction end that differs from germline. V is TRBV5-1 and J is TRBJ2-5; D not certain. CDR3 length: 15 amino acids. In germline, CDR1 is SGHRS, CDR2 YFSETQ. The CDR3 DNA sequence: TGCGCCAGCAGCTTGGAACTCCCAGAGCAAGGGACCCAGTACTTC. It is translated as CASSLELPEQGTQYF.

At least ten counts were recorded for this clonotype. The V call is TRBV7-9, the J call TRBJ1-3; D gene unclear. V lost 5 bases and J 1 base, leaving 15 bases between the germline ends. CDR1 is SEHNR, CDR2 FQNEAQ, per germline (reference sequence). There are 16 residues in the CDR3. The CDR3 region is CASSPKRSGSGNTIYF. The CDR3 nucleotides read TGTGCCAGCAGCCCTAAGCGTTCGGGTTCTGGAAACACCATATATTTT.

This clonotype was seen only a few times. The chain combines TRBV12-3 or TRBV12-4 with TRBJ1-2; 8 nucleotides match TRBD1. CDR3 length: 15 residues. V was clipped by 6 bases and J by 1 base; unmatched bases: 7. CDR3 loop: CASSSTGALNYGYTF. CDR3 in DNA: TGTGCCAGCAGCTCGACAGGGGCGCTTAACTATGGCTACACCTTC.

This clonotype was seen only a few times. One end of the junction fails to match germline, which may point to a read error. Here the CDR3 DNA reads TGTGTCAGCAGCCCCGGGGGGGGATTTTCACCCCTCCACTTT. Its translation: CVSSPGGGFSPLHF. The chain couples TRBV9 to TRBJ1-6; D is possibly TRBD1 (5 bases). CDR1 is SGDLS, CDR2 YYNGEE, per germline. CDR3 length: 14 amino acids.

A note on this clonotype: It may be a read error: a sequence one base away is much more abundant. The chain is built from TRBV12-3 or TRBV12-4 and TRBJ1-6, with D uncertain. The CDR3 has 14 residues. The CDR3 nucleotides read TGTGCCGGCAGTTTGCTGGGTGTGGGCTCACCCCTCCACTTT. Encoded protein: CAGSLLGVGSPLHF.

This clonotype was recorded a few times. The chain joins TRBV5-1 to TRBJ2-2, with D tentatively TRBD1 (6 bases). Trimming removed 4 bases from V and 4 bases from J, with 14 bases in between. CDR1 and CDR2 from the germline V gene are SGHRS and YFSETQ. The CDR3 is 15 residues long. CDR3 in amino acids: CASSPIQGATGELFF. Here the CDR3 DNA reads TGCGCCAGCAGCCCAATACAGGGTGCCACCGGGGAGCTGTTTTTT.

This clonotype was recorded many times. The rearrangement uses TRBV4-3 and TRBJ1-4; D gene unclear. Germline-derived CDR1 and CDR2 are LGHNA and YSLEER. There are 15 residues in the CDR3. Trimming removed 0 bases from V and 5 bases from J, with 10 bases in between. As DNA, the CDR3 is TGCGCCAGCAGCCAAGAAAACAGCGAAAATGAAAAACTGTTTTTT. Translated: CASSQENSENEKLFF.